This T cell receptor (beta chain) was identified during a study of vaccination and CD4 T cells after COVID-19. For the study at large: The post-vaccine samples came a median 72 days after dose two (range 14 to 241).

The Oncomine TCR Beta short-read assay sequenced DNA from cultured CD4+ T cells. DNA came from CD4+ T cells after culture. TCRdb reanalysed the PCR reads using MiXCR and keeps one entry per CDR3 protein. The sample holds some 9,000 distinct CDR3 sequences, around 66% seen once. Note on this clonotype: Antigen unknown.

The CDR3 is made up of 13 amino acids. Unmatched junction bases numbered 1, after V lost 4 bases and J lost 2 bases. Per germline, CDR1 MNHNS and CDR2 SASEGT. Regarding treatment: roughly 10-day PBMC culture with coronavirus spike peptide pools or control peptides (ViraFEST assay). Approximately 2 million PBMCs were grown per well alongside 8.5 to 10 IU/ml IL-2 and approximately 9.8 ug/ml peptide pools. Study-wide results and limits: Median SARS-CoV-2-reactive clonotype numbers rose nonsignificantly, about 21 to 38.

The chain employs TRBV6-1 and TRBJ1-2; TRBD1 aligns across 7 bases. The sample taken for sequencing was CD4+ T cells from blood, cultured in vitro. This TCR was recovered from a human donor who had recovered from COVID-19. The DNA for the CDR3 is TGTGCCAGCAGTGGGACAGGAAACTATGGCTACACCTTC. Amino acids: CASSGTGNYGYTF.